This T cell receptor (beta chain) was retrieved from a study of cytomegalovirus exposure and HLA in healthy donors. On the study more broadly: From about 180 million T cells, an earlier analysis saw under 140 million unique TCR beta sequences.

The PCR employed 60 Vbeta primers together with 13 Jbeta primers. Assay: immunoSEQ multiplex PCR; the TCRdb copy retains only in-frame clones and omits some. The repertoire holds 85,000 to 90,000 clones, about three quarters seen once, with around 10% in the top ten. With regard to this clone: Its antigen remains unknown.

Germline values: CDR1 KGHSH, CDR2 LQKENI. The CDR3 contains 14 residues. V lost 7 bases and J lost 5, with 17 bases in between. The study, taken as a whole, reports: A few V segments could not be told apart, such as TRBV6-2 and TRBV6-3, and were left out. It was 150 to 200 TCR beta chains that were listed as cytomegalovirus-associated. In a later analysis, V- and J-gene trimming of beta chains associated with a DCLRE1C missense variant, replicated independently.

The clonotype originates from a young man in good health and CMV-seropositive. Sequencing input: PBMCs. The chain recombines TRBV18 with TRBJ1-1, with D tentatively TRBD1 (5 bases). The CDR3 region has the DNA TGTGCCAGCTTACCGATCCCAGGGTGGACTGAAGCTTTCTTT. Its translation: CASLPIPGWTEAFF.